What follows are 2 T cell receptor beta chains derived from one specimen sequenced in a study of T cells in Graves' hyperthyroidism and ophthalmopathy. Amplified regions were TCR beta CDR3 sequences from RNA transcripts. The HTBI primer set served for first-round RT-PCR of the TCR CDR3. TCRdb recomputed calls from the multiplex PCR reads with MiXCR, one row per CDR3 protein. The sample comprises 650,000 to 700,000 distinct CDR3 sequences, roughly 17% of which are singletons, and roughly 15% rests with the top ten. Sequences were obtained from blood. All receptors come from a man in his fifties with Graves' hyperthyroidism.

At least ten counts were recorded for this clonotype. The chain recombines TRBV7-8 with TRBJ2-1; D may correspond to TRBD1 or TRBD2 (5 bases each). The CDR3 has 15 amino acids. Trimming removed 6 bases at V and 9 bases at J, with 21 bases between. CDR1 is SGHVS, CDR2 FQNEAQ, per germline. The CDR3 bases are TGTGCCAGCAGACTCTGGGGGAGAGGGACGGGTGAGCAGTTCTTC. Its protein is CASRLWGRGTGEQFF.

This clonotype occurred many times. V is TRBV20-1 and J is TRBJ2-1; 8 nucleotides line up with TRBD1. In germline, CDR1 is DFQATT, CDR2 SNEGSKA (reference sequence). With 2 bases clipped from V and 9 bases from J, the junction kept 9 bases outside the gene matches. The CDR3 contains 14 residues. The CDR3 sequence: CSARRQGANPEQFF. The CDR3 DNA is TGCAGTGCTAGAAGGCAGGGGGCAAACCCTGAGCAGTTCTTC.